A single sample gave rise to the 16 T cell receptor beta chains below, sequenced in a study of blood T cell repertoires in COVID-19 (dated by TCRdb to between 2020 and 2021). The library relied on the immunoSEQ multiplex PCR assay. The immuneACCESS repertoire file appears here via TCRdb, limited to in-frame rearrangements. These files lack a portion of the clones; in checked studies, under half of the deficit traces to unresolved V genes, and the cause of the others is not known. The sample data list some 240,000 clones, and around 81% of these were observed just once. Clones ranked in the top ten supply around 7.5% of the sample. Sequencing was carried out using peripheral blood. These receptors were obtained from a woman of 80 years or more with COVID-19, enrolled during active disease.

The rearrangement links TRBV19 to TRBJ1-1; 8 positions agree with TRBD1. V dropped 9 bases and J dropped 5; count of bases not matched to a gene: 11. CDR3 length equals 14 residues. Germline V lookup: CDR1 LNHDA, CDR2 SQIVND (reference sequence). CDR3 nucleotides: TGTGCCAGCGAAACAGGGGGTTTGGCTACTGAAGCTTTCTTT. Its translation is CASETGGLATEAFF.

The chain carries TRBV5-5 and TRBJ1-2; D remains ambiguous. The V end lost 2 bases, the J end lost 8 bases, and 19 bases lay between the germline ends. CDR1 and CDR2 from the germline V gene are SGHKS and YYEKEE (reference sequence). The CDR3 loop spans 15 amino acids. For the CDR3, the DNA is TGTGCCAGCAGCTTCAGTGTCTTGTCGGGGAACGGCTACACCTTC. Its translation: CASSFSVLSGNGYTF.

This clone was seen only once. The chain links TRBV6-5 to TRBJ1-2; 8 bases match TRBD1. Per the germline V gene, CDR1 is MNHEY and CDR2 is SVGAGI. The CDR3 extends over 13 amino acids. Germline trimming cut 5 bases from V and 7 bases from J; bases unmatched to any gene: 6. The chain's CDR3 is CASSPDRVAGYTF. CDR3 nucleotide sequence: TGTGCCAGCAGTCCGGACAGGGTTGCTGGCTACACCTTC.

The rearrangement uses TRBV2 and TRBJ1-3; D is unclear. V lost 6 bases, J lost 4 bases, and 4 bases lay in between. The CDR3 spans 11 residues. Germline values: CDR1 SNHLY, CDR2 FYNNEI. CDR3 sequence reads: CASSPGNTIYF. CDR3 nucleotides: TGTGCCAGCAGCCCGGGAAACACCATATATTTT.

CDR3 coding DNA: TGTGCCAGCAGCTTACGTGGGACAGGGTCCGGGGAGCTGTTTTTT. It is translated as CASSLRGTGSGELFF. The chain carries TRBV7-3 and TRBJ2-2; 9 bases map to TRBD1. Looked up from germline, CDR1 is SGHTA and CDR2 is FQGTGA. The V and J ends lost 2 bases and 6 bases, in that order; junction bases with no gene match: 4. This CDR3 contains 15 residues.

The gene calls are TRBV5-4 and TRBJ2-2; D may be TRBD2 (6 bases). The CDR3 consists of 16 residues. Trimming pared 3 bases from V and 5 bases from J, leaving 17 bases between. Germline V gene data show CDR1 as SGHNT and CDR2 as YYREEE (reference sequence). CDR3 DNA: TGTGCCAGCAGCTCCACGAGAGCGGGTGCAACCGGGGAGCTGTTTTTT. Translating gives CASSSTRAGATGELFF.

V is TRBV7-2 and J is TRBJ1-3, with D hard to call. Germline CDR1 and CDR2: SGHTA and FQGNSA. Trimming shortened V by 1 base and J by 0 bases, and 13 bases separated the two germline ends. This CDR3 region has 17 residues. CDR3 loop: CASSLVAQPSSGNTIYF. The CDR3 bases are TGTGCCAGCAGCTTAGTAGCCCAGCCTAGCTCTGGAAACACCATATATTTT.

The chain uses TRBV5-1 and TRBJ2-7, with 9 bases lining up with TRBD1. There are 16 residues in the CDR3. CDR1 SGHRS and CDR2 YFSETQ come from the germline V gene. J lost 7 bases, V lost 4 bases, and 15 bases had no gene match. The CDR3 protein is CASSLGGDRALVEQYF. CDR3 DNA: TGCGCCAGCAGCCTGGGAGGGGACAGGGCGCTCGTGGAGCAGTACTTC.

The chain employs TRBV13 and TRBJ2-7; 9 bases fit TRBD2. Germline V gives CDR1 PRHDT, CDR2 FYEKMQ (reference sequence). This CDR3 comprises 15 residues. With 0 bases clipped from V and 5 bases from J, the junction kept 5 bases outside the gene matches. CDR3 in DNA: TGTGCCAGCAGCTTAGGGGGACTAGCATCCAACGAGCAGTACTTC. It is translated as CASSLGGLASNEQYF.

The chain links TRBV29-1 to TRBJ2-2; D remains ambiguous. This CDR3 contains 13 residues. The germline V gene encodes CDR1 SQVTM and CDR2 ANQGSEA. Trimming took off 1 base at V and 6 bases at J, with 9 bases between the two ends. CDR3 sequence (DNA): TGCAGCGTTGAAGTCGTCCGGGCCGGGGAGCTGTTTTTT. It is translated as CSVEVVRAGELFF.

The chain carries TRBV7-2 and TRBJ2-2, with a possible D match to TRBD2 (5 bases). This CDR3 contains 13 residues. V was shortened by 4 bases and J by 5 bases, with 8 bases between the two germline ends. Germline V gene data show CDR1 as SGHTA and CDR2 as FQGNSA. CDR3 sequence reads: CASSYGVTGELFF. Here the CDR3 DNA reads TGTGCCAGCAGCTACGGGGTTACCGGGGAGCTGTTTTTT.

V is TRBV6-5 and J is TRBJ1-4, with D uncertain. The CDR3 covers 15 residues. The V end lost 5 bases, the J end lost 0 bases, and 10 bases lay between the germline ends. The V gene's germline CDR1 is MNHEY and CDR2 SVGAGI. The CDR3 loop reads CASSTRIATNEKLFF. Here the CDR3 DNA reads TGTGCCAGCAGTACTAGAATTGCAACTAATGAAAAACTGTTTTTT.

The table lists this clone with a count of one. The DNA for the CDR3 is TGTGCCAGCAGCCCTGGGTCGTTCGGGTGGGATCAGCCCCAGCATTTT. This translates into CASSPGSFGWDQPQHF. The chain uses TRBV3-1 (or the pseudogene TRBV3-2) and TRBJ1-5; D call uncertain. Per the germline V gene, CDR1 is LGHDT and CDR2 is YNNKEL (reference sequence). The CDR3 sequence is 16 residues long. V was clipped by 4 bases and J by 5 bases, with 18 bases between them.

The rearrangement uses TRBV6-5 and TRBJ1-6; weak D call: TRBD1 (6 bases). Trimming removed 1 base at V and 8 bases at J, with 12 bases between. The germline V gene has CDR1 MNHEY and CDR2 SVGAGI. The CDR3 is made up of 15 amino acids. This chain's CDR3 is CASSYLQGMDSPLHF. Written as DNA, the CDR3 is TGTGCCAGCAGTTACTTACAGGGCATGGATTCACCCCTCCACTTT.

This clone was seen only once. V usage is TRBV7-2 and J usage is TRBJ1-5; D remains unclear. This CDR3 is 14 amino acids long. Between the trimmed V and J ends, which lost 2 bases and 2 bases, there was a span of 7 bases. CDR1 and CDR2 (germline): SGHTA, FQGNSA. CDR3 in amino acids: CASSLNTGNQPQHF. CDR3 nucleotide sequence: TGTGCCAGCAGCTTAAACACAGGCAATCAGCCCCAGCATTTT.

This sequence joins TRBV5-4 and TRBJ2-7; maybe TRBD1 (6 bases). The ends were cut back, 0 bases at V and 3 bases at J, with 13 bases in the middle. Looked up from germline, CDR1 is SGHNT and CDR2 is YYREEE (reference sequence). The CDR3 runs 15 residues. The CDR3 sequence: CASSLVGASIYEQYF. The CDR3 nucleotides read TGTGCCAGCAGCTTGGTGGGGGCTAGCATCTACGAGCAGTACTTC.